The 9 T cell receptor beta chains below come from one sample, sequenced in a study of blood T cell repertoires in COVID-19. This table comes from immunoSEQ multiplex PCR, and its TCRdb copy is limited to in-frame clones, with some not included. The data show fewer than 350,000 clones, roughly nine tenths seen once. The material sequenced was peripheral blood. The receptors shown here come from a woman in her 30s with COVID-19, enrolled during active disease.

The chain combines TRBV9 with TRBJ2-3; the D gene is possibly TRBD1 (5 bases). The CDR3 totals 15 residues. The V end was cut by 0 bases, the J end by 3 bases, with 11 bases between. CDR1 is SGDLS, CDR2 YYNGEE, per germline. CDR3 bases: TGTGCCAGCAGCGTAGGGACAACAGAGACAGATACGCAGTATTTT. Translated, it gives CASSVGTTETDTQYF.

The rearrangement joins TRBV5-1 to TRBJ2-6; tentatively, D is TRBD2 (6 bases). V gave up 2 bases and J gave up 1 base, with 13 bases separating them. The CDR3 extends over 17 amino acids. Germline CDR1 and CDR2: SGHRS and YFSETQ. CDR3 nucleotides: TGCGCCAGCAGCTTCACGCCAGGAGGGTCTGGGGCCAACGTCCTGACTTTC. Protein: CASSFTPGGSGANVLTF.

V and J are TRBV18 and TRBJ1-1; D is perhaps TRBD1 (6 bases). The CDR3 consists of 14 residues. The germline V gene has CDR1 KGHSH and CDR2 LQKENI. V lost 6 bases and J 6 bases, leaving 17 bases between the germline ends. The CDR3 protein is CASSLKQGVAEAFF. CDR3 DNA sequence: TGTGCCAGCTCGTTAAAACAGGGCGTAGCTGAAGCTTTCTTT. The complete variable domain, with remaining parts taken from reference TRBV18 and TRBJ1-1, reads NAGVMQNPRHLVRRRGQEARLRCSPMKGHSHVYWYRQLPEEGLKFMVYLQKENIIDESGMPKERFSAEFPKEGPSILRIQQVVRGDSAAYFCASSLKQGVAEAFFGQGTRLTVV.

The genes are TRBV9 and TRBJ1-3, with D possibly TRBD1 on 6 matching bases. Germline values: CDR1 SGDLS, CDR2 YYNGEE. The V gene lost 3 bases and the J gene lost 0 bases, with 10 bases spanning the gap. The CDR3 has 15 amino acids. The CDR3 reads CASSAGAGSGNTIYF. CDR3 DNA: TGTGCCAGCAGCGCAGGGGCCGGCTCTGGAAACACCATATATTTT.

This CDR3 is CATSDPTGSEAFF. The CDR3, as DNA: TGTGCCACCAGTGATCCGACAGGGTCTGAAGCTTTCTTT. The chain is built from TRBV24-1 and TRBJ1-1; TRBD1 agrees at 7 bases. Germline trimming cut 3 bases from V and 6 bases from J; bases unmatched to any gene: 3. The CDR3 is 13 amino acids. Germline values: CDR1 KGHDR, CDR2 SFDVKD.

The rearrangement links TRBV5-1 to TRBJ2-5, with D hard to call. Per germline, CDR1 SGHRS and CDR2 YFSETQ. The V and J ends lost 2 bases and 3 bases respectively, with 8 bases between them. The CDR3 runs 13 residues. The CDR3 region is CASSLGGEETQYF. DNA of the CDR3: TGCGCCAGCAGCTTAGGCGGCGAAGAGACCCAGTACTTC. Combining the CDR3 with reference TRBV5-1 and TRBJ2-5 gives the whole variable domain KAGVTQTPRYLIKTRGQQVTLSCSPISGHRSVSWYQQTPGQGLQFLFEYFSETQRNKGNFPGRFSGRQFSNSRSEMNVSTLELGDSALYLCASSLGGEETQYFGPGTRLLVL.

The chain recombines TRBV5-1 with TRBJ1-1, with D hard to call. The germline CDR1 and CDR2 sequences are SGHRS and YFSETQ. The V and J ends lost 5 bases and 8 bases respectively, with 13 bases between them. The CDR3 contains 12 residues. Here the CDR3 reads CASSLTPREAFF. The CDR3 nucleotides read TGCGCCAGCAGTTTGACCCCTCGGGAAGCTTTCTTT.

This rearrangement joins TRBV7-9 to TRBJ2-1, with 11 bases fitting TRBD2. Looked up from germline, CDR1 is SEHNR and CDR2 is FQNEAQ (reference sequence). J gave up 4 bases and V 3 bases, and 2 bases lay outside the gene matches. The CDR3 is 15 amino acids. In DNA, the CDR3 is TGTGCCAGCAGCTTCATAGCGGGGGGGTACAATGAGCAGTTCTTC. It codes for CASSFIAGGYNEQFF.

The CDR3 nucleotides read TGTGCCAGCTCACCAGTCGGGGGGGCGGCAGATACGCAGTATTTT. It codes for CASSPVGGAADTQYF. V gene TRBV18 combines with J gene TRBJ2-3; 8 nucleotides line up with TRBD2. The trim removed 2 bases at V and 4 bases at J, leaving 5 bases unmatched. The CDR3 contains 15 residues. Germline CDR1 KGHSH, CDR2 LQKENI.